The rows below give T cell receptor beta chains drawn from one sample of a study of CD8+ T cells in alopecia areata. Libraries were prepared by immunoSEQ multiplex PCR; TCRdb keeps only in-frame clonotypes and omits some of them. The sample includes 150,000 or so clones, just over 65% of them seen just once. The sequencing used CD8+ T cells sorted from blood, collected at week 0. The source of these receptors is a human donor with alopecia areata. Both conserved end residues are part of each CDR3. The D gene is left open where the match is weak. Only part of the rows carry a size: once, few, many, or a class if the clone is expanded.

d_call	clone_size	v_call	j_call	cdr3_aa	cdr3_nt
TRBD1	.	TRBV28	TRBJ1-5	CASSHRQGRWDDSNQAQHF	TGTGCCAGCAGCCACCGACAGGGGCGGTGGGATGATAGCAATCAGGCCCAGCATTTT
TRBD2	.	TRBV19	TRBJ2-1	CASSIAGGPNEQFF	TGTGCCAGTAGTATAGCGGGGGGGCCGAATGAGCAGTTCTTC
.	.	TRBV14	TRBJ2-7	CASSQKGLVYEQYF	TGTGCCAGCAGCCAAAAGGGGTTGGTGTACGAGCAGTACTTC
.	few	TRBV7-9	TRBJ2-5	CASSPGGRETQYF	TGTGCCAGCAGCCCAGGTGGTCGTGAGACCCAGTACTTC
.	few	TRBV18	TRBJ2-5	CASSPPRGIQETQYF	TGTGCCAGCTCACCACCCCGCGGGATCCAAGAGACCCAGTACTTC
.	few	TRBV13	TRBJ1-1	CASSLGRTEAFF	TGTGCCAGCAGCTTAGGGCGCACTGAAGCTTTCTTT
.	.	TRBV27	TRBJ2-7	CASSDGGPSYEQYF	TGTGCCAGCAGCGACGGGGGGCCCTCCTACGAGCAGTACTTC
TRBD1	.	TRBV7-2	TRBJ2-3	CASSLGVGQDTDTQYF	TGTGCCAGCAGCTTAGGGGTAGGACAGGACACAGATACGCAGTATTTT
TRBD1	.	TRBV30	TRBJ2-6	CAWSRGQGYGANVLTF	TGTGCCTGGAGTAGGGGACAGGGGTATGGGGCCAACGTCCTGACTTTC
.	.	TRBV7-8	TRBJ2-1	CASSPPAGALGEQFF	TGTGCCAGCAGCCCCCCGGCGGGGGCCTTGGGTGAGCAGTTCTTC
.	.	TRBV5-6	TRBJ1-2	CASSHGQNIYGYTF	TGTGCCAGCAGCCATGGACAGAACATTTATGGCTACACCTTC
.	few	TRBV10-3	TRBJ2-2	CATTTNTGELFF	TGTGCCACGACTACGAACACCGGGGAGCTGTTTTTT
.	.	TRBV5-1	TRBJ2-1	CASTWGDEQFF	TGCGCCAGCACCTGGGGGGATGAGCAGTTCTTC
.	few	TRBV27	TRBJ2-7	CASSLLGDHEQYF	TGTGCCAGCAGTTTACTCGGGGACCACGAGCAGTACTTC
.	.	TRBV14	TRBJ2-1	CASSRTTRSSYNEQFF	TGTGCCAGCAGCAGGACTACTAGGAGCTCCTACAATGAGCAGTTCTTC
TRBD2	.	TRBV15	TRBJ2-7	CATTSGAHLHEQYF	TGTGCCACCACAAGCGGGGCTCACCTTCACGAGCAGTACTTC
.	.	TRBV29-1	TRBJ2-2	CSVDGDTGELFF	TGCAGCGTTGACGGGGACACCGGGGAGCTGTTTTTT